These 13 T cell receptor beta chains were all obtained from the same sample, sequenced in a study of cytomegalovirus exposure and HLA in healthy donors. The PCR made use of 60 Vbeta and 13 Jbeta primers. Sequencing was performed with immunoSEQ multiplex PCR; in TCRdb, only in-frame clones are kept and a portion is missing. The sample records around 35,000 clones, roughly four fifths being singletons. The specimen was PBMCs. Source of these receptors: a woman in her thirties or forties in good health and CMV-seronegative.

A few counts support this clone. The gene calls are TRBV5-1 and TRBJ1-5; 7 bases fit TRBD1. Germline V lookup: CDR1 SGHRS, CDR2 YFSETQ. V trimming: 0 bases; J trimming: 4 bases; junction bases outside the gene matches: 4. This CDR3 has 15 amino acids. Here the CDR3 reads CASSLAGQLNQPQHF. CDR3 nucleotides: TGCGCCAGCAGCTTGGCGGGACAGCTAAATCAGCCCCAGCATTTT.

The chain carries TRBV2 and TRBJ1-1; TRBD1 aligns across 9 bases. V trimming: 4 bases; J trimming: 4 bases; junction bases outside the gene matches: 4. The CDR3 extends over 14 amino acids. The germline gives CDR1 SNHLY, CDR2 FYNNEI. CDR3 sequence (DNA): TGTGCCAGCAGTGGAAGACAGGGGGGCACTGAAGCTTTCTTT. This translates into CASSGRQGGTEAFF. Drawing the rest from reference TRBV2 and TRBJ1-1, the complete variable domain is EPEVTQTPSHQVTQMGQEVILRCVPISNHLYFYWYRQILGQKVEFLVSFYNNEISEKSEIFDDQFSVERPDGSNFTLKIRSTKLEDSAMYFCASSGRQGGTEAFFGQGTRLTVV.

This clone was seen a few times. V and J are TRBV27 and TRBJ1-6, with D unresolved. Trimming left V 8 bases short and J 2 bases short, with 10 bases between. Germline V gene sequence: CDR1 MNHEY, CDR2 SMNVEV (reference sequence). The CDR3 is 14 amino acids. CDR3 in DNA: TGTGCCAGCGCGCCCGGAGCCTATAATTCACCCCTCCACTTT. It specifies CASAPGAYNSPLHF.

This chain connects TRBV14 to TRBJ1-2; a possible D gene is TRBD1 (5 bases). The V end was cut by 7 bases, the J end by 4 bases, with 13 bases between. The germline V gene has CDR1 SGHDN and CDR2 FVKESK. The CDR3 sequence is 13 residues long. The CDR3 region is CASNPSGGYGYTF. DNA for the CDR3: TGTGCCAGCAACCCATCGGGGGGCTATGGCTACACCTTC.

The chain combines TRBV29-1 with TRBJ2-2; maybe TRBD2 (6 bases). This CDR3 spans 13 amino acids. Trimming took 4 bases from V and 4 from J, leaving 10 bases between them. Germline CDR1 is SQVTM and CDR2 is ANQGSEA. The CDR3 spells CSVGLTSTGELFF. CDR3 DNA: TGCAGCGTTGGGCTGACTAGCACCGGGGAGCTGTTTTTT.

This clone was counted once. The gene calls are TRBV6-1 and TRBJ1-5, with D possibly matching TRBD1 (6 bases). In germline, CDR1 is MNHNS, CDR2 SASEGT. Trimming removed 2 bases from V and 8 bases from J, with 19 bases in between. CDR3 length equals 16 residues. The CDR3 spells CASSEQPTGNLKPQHF. DNA for the CDR3: TGTGCCAGCAGTGAACAGCCAACAGGGAATTTGAAGCCCCAGCATTTT.

V usage is TRBV11-2 and J usage is TRBJ1-2, with a tentative D call TRBD1 (5 bases). V lost 6 bases, J lost 2 bases, and 19 bases lay in between. Germline CDR1 and CDR2: SGHAT and FQNNGV. The CDR3 has 16 residues. The CDR3 DNA reads TGTGCCAGCAGAACTTGGGGGAGGAAGTCAAACTATGGCTACACCTTC. Its protein is CASRTWGRKSNYGYTF.

This sequence joins TRBV5-1 and TRBJ2-4, with D possibly being TRBD1 (6 bases). V gave up 4 bases and J gave up 6 bases, with 17 bases separating them. Germline CDR1 SGHRS, CDR2 YFSETQ. CDR3 length: 15 amino acids. The chain's CDR3 is CASSPDRTSLNIQYF. CDR3 bases: TGCGCCAGCAGCCCCGACAGGACCTCACTAAACATTCAGTACTTC.

CDR3 DNA: TGTGCCAGCAGTTCTGGACGGGGACAGGGCCTTTATGGCTACACCTTC. It specifies CASSSGRGQGLYGYTF. The chain joins TRBV28 to TRBJ1-2, with 9 positions matching TRBD1. This CDR3 region has 16 residues. Germline V gene sequence: CDR1 MDHEN, CDR2 SYDVKM. V gave up 4 bases and J gave up 5 bases; unmatched junction bases: 11.

The rearrangement links TRBV6-5 to TRBJ2-3; maybe TRBD2 (6 bases). V lost 8 bases and J 0 bases, leaving 12 bases between the germline ends. The CDR3 totals 14 residues. From germline, CDR1 is MNHEY and CDR2 SVGAGI. The CDR3 reads CASGGSGSTDTQYF. CDR3 nucleotides: TGTGCCAGCGGGGGGTCGGGTAGCACAGATACGCAGTATTTT.

CDR3 residues: CASSLVDGSTSGNTIYF. CDR3 DNA sequence: TGTGCCAGCAGCTTAGTTGACGGGTCGACCTCTGGAAACACCATATATTTT. This rearrangement joins TRBV7-2 to TRBJ1-3; no firm D call. The CDR3 contains 17 residues. Germline-derived CDR1 and CDR2 are SGHTA and FQGNSA. The V and J ends lost 1 base and 0 bases respectively, with 13 bases between them.

This chain joins TRBV6-5 and TRBJ1-6; TRBD1 aligns across 8 bases. CDR3 length: 15 residues. Losses at the gene ends were 2 bases for V and 7 bases for J; bases not matched to a gene: 4. The germline V gene encodes CDR1 MNHEY and CDR2 SVGAGI. The CDR3 loop reads CASSYGRGPNSPLHF. CDR3 nucleotide sequence: TGTGCCAGCAGTTACGGCAGGGGGCCCAATTCACCCCTCCACTTT.

J is TRBJ2-1 and V is TRBV21-1; the table's TRBD1 call for D was not verified on the DNA. TRBV21-1 is a known pseudogene. The CDR3 totals 14 residues. CDR3 sequence (DNA): TGTGCCAGCAGCCGACAGGTCTCCTACAATGAGCAGTTCTTC. Protein product: CASSRQVSYNEQFF.